This T cell receptor beta chain was observed in a study of T cell responses to AZD1222 COVID-19 vaccine. Concerning this clone: Its antigen is currently unknown.

CDR1 SGHNT and CDR2 YYREEE come from the germline V gene (reference sequence). The V end was cut by 1 base, the J end by 1 base, with 8 bases between. The CDR3 sequence is 14 residues long. Only in-frame clones appear in the TCRdb table, and some are missing; sequencing was by immunoSEQ multiplex PCR. Of about 120,000 clones listed, around 89% were seen once; the top ten hold 11%. Study findings and constraints: Close to half of spike-specific TCRs reportedly recognize unmutated variant regions.

The receptor was isolated from an adult in good health. This chain links TRBV5-4 with TRBJ1-1; no clear D gene. This material consisted of peripheral blood, taken on day 0 of MenACWY control vaccination. CDR3 sequence reads: CASSLRQPNTEAFF. As DNA, the CDR3 is TGTGCCAGCAGCTTGCGCCAGCCGAACACTGAAGCTTTCTTT.